A selection of T cell receptor beta chains follows, all from one sample in a study of blood T cell repertoires in COVID-19. Produced via immunoSEQ multiplex PCR; TCRdb's table is partial and in-frame only. Here the sample spans around 260,000 clones, roughly nine tenths being singletons. The sequenced sample consisted of peripheral blood. The receptor source for this set is a woman aged 25 to 39 with COVID-19, enrolled during active disease. CDR3s include the opening cysteine and the closing phenylalanine or tryptophan. D genes are given only for firm matches. The listing skips clone size in some rows; elsewhere it reads once, few, many or a size class.

TRBJ2-5 | - | TRBV20-1 | - | CSASVASETQYF | TGCAGTGCTAGTGTGGCTAGTGAGACCCAGTACTTC
TRBJ2-7 | TRBD2 | TRBV5-3 | - | CARSYPLGGSVPYEQYF | TGTGCCAGAAGCTACCCCCTGGGCGGGAGCGTGCCCTACGAGCAGTACTTC
TRBJ1-2 | - | TRBV15 | - | CATSRDTNPRYTF | TGTGCCACCAGCAGAGATACGAATCCACGGTACACCTTC
TRBJ1-1 | - | TRBV6-1 | - | CASSEINSGRGAFF | TGTGCCAGCAGTGAAATAAATAGTGGTCGGGGAGCTTTCTTT
TRBJ2-5 | TRBD1 | TRBV28 | - | CASSSGTGGRETQYF | TGTGCCAGCAGTTCGGGGACAGGGGGCCGGGAGACCCAGTACTTC
TRBJ1-2 | - | TRBV6-5 | - | CATHSGADNGYTF | TGTGCCACCCATAGCGGGGCAGATAATGGCTACACCTTC
TRBJ1-2 | TRBD1 | TRBV3-1/TRBV3-2 | - | CASSQGGTGAPYGYTF | TGTGCCAGCAGCCAAGGCGGGACAGGGGCGCCCTATGGCTACACCTTC
TRBJ2-7 | - | TRBV2 | - | CASRDENWELQYF | TGTGCCAGCAGGGATGAGAACTGGGAGTTGCAGTACTTC
TRBJ1-2 | TRBD1 | TRBV5-6 | - | CATGYRGQDYGYTF | TGTGCCACAGGATACAGGGGGCAGGACTATGGCTACACCTTC
TRBJ2-5 | TRBD1 | TRBV5-5 | once | CASSLGPGTGQETQYF | TGTGCCAGCAGCTTGGGGCCCGGGACAGGGCAAGAGACCCAGTACTTC
TRBJ1-1 | - | TRBV2 | - | CASSLTGMNTEAFF | TGTGCCAGCAGTCTCACAGGCATGAACACTGAAGCTTTCTTT
TRBJ1-5 | - | TRBV7-9 | once | CASSRGGWEPQHF | TGTGCCAGCAGCCGAGGCGGGTGGGAGCCCCAGCATTTT
TRBJ2-7 | TRBD2 | TRBV9 | once | CASNPHASGSINEQYF | TGTGCCAGCAACCCCCATGCTAGCGGGAGCATCAACGAGCAGTACTTC
TRBJ2-2 | - | TRBV5-1 | - | CASKEQPNTGELFF | TGCGCCAGCAAGGAACAGCCGAACACCGGGGAGCTGTTTTTT
TRBJ1-1 | - | TRBV29-1 | - | CSVEAAQGTEAFF | TGCAGCGTTGAAGCCGCCCAGGGAACTGAAGCTTTCTTT
TRBJ2-5 | - | TRBV12-5 | few | CASSPGTYRETQYF | TGTGCTAGTTCCCCAGGGACTTACCGGGAGACCCAGTACTTC
TRBJ1-4 | TRBD1 | TRBV20-1 | - | CSASGTGSEKLFF | TGCAGTGCTAGTGGGACAGGGAGCGAAAAACTGTTTTTT
TRBJ2-3 | TRBD2 | TRBV27 | - | CAAGTSGRVSRLNGGTDTQYF | TGTGCCGCTGGGACTAGCGGGAGGGTAAGTCGACTGAATGGGGGCACAGATACGCAGTATTTT
TRBJ1-3 | - | TRBV3-1/TRBV3-2 | - | CASSRDRLDSGNTIYF | TGTGCCAGCAGCCGAGACAGACTGGACTCTGGAAACACCATATATTTT
TRBJ2-7 | - | TRBV3-1/TRBV3-2 | - | CASSQDLGTHTYEQYF | TGTGCCAGCAGCCAAGATCTCGGGACACATACCTACGAGCAGTACTTC
TRBJ2-5 | - | TRBV6-5 | - | CASSYSQRQQETQYF | TGTGCCAGCAGTTACTCCCAAAGACAGCAAGAGACCCAGTACTTC
TRBJ1-2 | TRBD1 | TRBV18 | - | CASSPLGGQVASYGYTF | TGTGCCAGCTCACCATTAGGGGGCCAGGTCGCAAGCTATGGCTACACCTTC
TRBJ2-1 | TRBD2 | TRBV7-9 | - | CASSSLGGTSGESYNEQFF | TGTGCCAGCAGCTCCTTAGGGGGGACTAGCGGGGAAAGCTACAATGAGCAGTTCTTC
TRBJ1-5 | TRBD1 | TRBV5-1 | - | CASSLDGDSHQPQHF | TGCGCCAGCAGCTTGGATGGGGACAGTCATCAGCCCCAGCATTTT
TRBJ1-2 | - | TRBV6-5 | - | CASSSGSYGYTF | TGTGCCAGCAGTTCTGGCTCTTATGGCTACACCTTC
TRBJ2-2 | - | TRBV11-2 | - | CASSPDTLNTGELFF | TGTGCCAGCAGCCCGGACACCTTGAACACCGGGGAGCTGTTTTTT
TRBJ2-5 | TRBD2 | TRBV29-1 | - | CSVGGGQQETQYF | TGCAGCGTCGGGGGAGGGCAGCAAGAGACCCAGTACTTC
TRBJ2-5 | - | TRBV29-1 | - | CSVNPRGETQYF | TGCAGCGTCAACCCCCGGGGGGAGACCCAGTACTTC
TRBJ2-3 | - | TRBV19 | - | CASSGQSTDTQYF | TGTGCCAGTAGTGGACAGAGCACAGATACGCAGTATTTT
TRBJ1-4 | TRBD1 | TRBV18 | - | CASSGRQGGGEKLFF | TGTGCCAGCTCGGGGCGACAGGGAGGAGGCGAAAAACTGTTTTTT
TRBJ1-2 | - | TRBV5-4 | - | CASSLVQGSGYTF | TGTGCCAGCAGCTTGGTGCAGGGCTCTGGCTACACCTTC
TRBJ1-5 | - | TRBV10-2 | - | CASKEVNQPQHF | TGCGCCAGCAAAGAGGTCAATCAGCCCCAGCATTTT
TRBJ2-5 | - | TRBV7-9 | - | CASSLAVGATLETQYF | TGTGCCAGCAGCTTAGCAGTGGGGGCTACTCTCGAGACCCAGTACTTC